Below, 6 T cell receptor beta chains from the same sample are listed, as sequenced in a study of shared clonotypes between healthy human individuals. Method: immunoSEQ multiplex PCR; TCRdb's copy keeps in-frame clones and lacks some. The table lists over a million clones, roughly 74% of them singletons. Material for sequencing was memory CD4+ T cells from PBMCs. Described subset: CD45RA-negative fraction. These receptors were collected from a man younger than 35 in good health. Some clones in this sample may be carry-over from other donors' samples.

The V gene is TRBV4-2, the J gene TRBJ1-2, with 8 bases matching TRBD1. CDR3 length equals 17 residues. Losses at the gene ends were 1 base for V and 4 bases for J; bases not matched to a gene: 11. CDR1 LGHNA and CDR2 YNFKEQ come from the germline V gene. The CDR3 spells CASSQVSGQGDLYGYTF. CDR3 DNA sequence: TGTGCCAGCAGCCAAGTAAGTGGACAGGGCGATCTCTATGGCTACACCTTC.

This clone was seen just once. The rearrangement joins TRBV7-3 to TRBJ2-1, with D possibly being TRBD1 (6 bases). CDR3 length: 15 residues. V shed 5 bases and J shed 8 bases, with 19 bases lying between them. Germline loops: CDR1 SGHTA, CDR2 FQGTGA. The CDR3 DNA reads TGTGCCAGCAGCGAGCAGGGGCGAGAAGGGGATGAGCAGTTCTTC. Translating it yields CASSEQGREGDEQFF.

This clone was found a few times. The gene calls are TRBV15 and TRBJ2-3; no clear D. The V end was cut by 0 bases, the J end by 3 bases, with 7 bases between. The CDR3 spans 14 residues. The V gene's germline CDR1 is LNHNV and CDR2 YYDKDF (reference sequence). The CDR3 sequence is CATSRDRATDTQYF. In DNA, the CDR3 is TGTGCCACCAGCAGAGATCGTGCGACAGATACGCAGTATTTT.

The rearrangement joins TRBV6-5 to TRBJ2-7, with 11 bases matching TRBD2. The CDR3 spans 15 residues. Germline CDR1 and CDR2: MNHEY and SVGAGI. V lost 6 bases, J lost 4 bases, and 8 bases stayed unmatched. The CDR3 DNA sequence: TGTGCCAGCAGAGCCCGGACTAGCGGGCAATACGAGCAGTACTTC. As protein: CASRARTSGQYEQYF.

The chain links TRBV4-1 to TRBJ2-5, with D possibly being TRBD2 (6 bases). The CDR3 extends over 15 amino acids. Trimming removed 2 bases at V and 3 bases at J, with 13 bases between. CDR1 is MGHRA, CDR2 YSYEKL, per germline. The CDR3 sequence: CASSQRESGEETQYF. The CDR3 coding sequence is TGCGCCAGCAGCCAACGGGAGTCGGGTGAAGAGACCCAGTACTTC.

This chain uses TRBV6-5 with TRBJ1-2, with 9 bases identical to TRBD1. The CDR3 spans 13 residues. V gave up 6 bases and J gave up 7 bases; unmatched junction bases: 6. CDR1 and CDR2 (germline): MNHEY, SVGAGI. The CDR3 is CASRRQGGGGYTF. CDR3 DNA sequence: TGTGCCAGCAGACGACAGGGGGGTGGTGGCTACACCTTC.